Listed below are T cell receptor beta chains from one sample, sequenced in a study of control samples from healthy donors and cancer patients. TCRdb's table, derived via immunoSEQ multiplex PCR, lists solely in-frame clones and lacks some. The data contain about 140,000 clones, roughly 88% of them singletons. Sequencing was performed on blood. The receptors originated from a man aged 18 to 29 in good health. The CDR3 runs from the conserved cysteine through the conserved F or W. D genes are given only for firm matches. Expanded clones get a size class; other rows say once, few or many, or leave the size out.

j_gene,d_gene,v_gene,abundance,CDR3aa,CDR3nt
TRBJ1-2,NA,TRBV2,NA,CASSDRAGGGYTF,TGTGCCAGCAGCGATAGGGCAGGAGGTGGCTACACCTTC
TRBJ1-4,NA,TRBV19,NA,CASIPTGGGGEKLFF,TGTGCCAGTATCCCAACGGGGGGAGGTGGTGAAAAACTGTTTTTT
TRBJ1-2,NA,TRBV5-5,NA,CASSLAENYGYTF,TGTGCCAGCAGCTTGGCAGAGAACTATGGCTACACCTTC
TRBJ2-4,NA,TRBV24-1,NA,CATSDPEPIQYF,TGTGCCACCAGTGATCCCGAGCCGATTCAGTACTTC
TRBJ2-1,TRBD2,TRBV14,NA,CASSQTSGALGEQFF,TGTGCCAGCAGCCAGACTAGCGGGGCCCTGGGGGAGCAGTTCTTC
TRBJ2-7,TRBD1,TRBV6-1,NA,CASSEWHRGVDEQYF,TGTGCCAGCAGTGAATGGCACAGGGGAGTGGACGAGCAGTACTTC
TRBJ1-2,NA,TRBV5-6,NA,CASSLVGSDGYTF,TGTGCCAGCAGCTTGGTAGGGTCGGATGGCTACACCTTC
TRBJ2-3,TRBD1,TRBV19,NA,CASSMGGQGAPLDTDTQYF,TGTGCCAGTAGTATGGGGGGACAGGGGGCGCCATTGGACACAGATACGCAGTATTTT
TRBJ2-3,NA,TRBV7-2,NA,CASGGGRSTQYF,TGTGCCAGCGGGGGTGGGAGGTCCACGCAGTATTTT
TRBJ1-1,NA,TRBV5-6,once,CASSPIGGFRMNTEAFF,TGTGCCAGCAGCCCCATCGGGGGCTTTCGGATGAACACTGAAGCTTTCTTT